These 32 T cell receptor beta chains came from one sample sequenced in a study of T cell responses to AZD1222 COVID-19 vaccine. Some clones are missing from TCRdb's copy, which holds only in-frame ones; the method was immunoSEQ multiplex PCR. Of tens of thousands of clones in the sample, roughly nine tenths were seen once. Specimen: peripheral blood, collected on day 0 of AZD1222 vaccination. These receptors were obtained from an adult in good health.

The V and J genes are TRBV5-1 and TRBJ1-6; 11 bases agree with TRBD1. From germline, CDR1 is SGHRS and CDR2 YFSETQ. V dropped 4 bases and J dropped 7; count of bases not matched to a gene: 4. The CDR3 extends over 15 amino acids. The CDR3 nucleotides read TGCGCCAGCAGCCCCCGGGACAGGGGGAATTCACCCCTCCACTTT. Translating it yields CASSPRDRGNSPLHF. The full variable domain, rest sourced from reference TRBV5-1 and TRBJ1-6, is KAGVTQTPRYLIKTRGQQVTLSCSPISGHRSVSWYQQTPGQGLQFLFEYFSETQRNKGNFPGRFSGRQFSNSRSEMNVSTLELGDSALYLCASSPRDRGNSPLHFGNGTRLTVT.

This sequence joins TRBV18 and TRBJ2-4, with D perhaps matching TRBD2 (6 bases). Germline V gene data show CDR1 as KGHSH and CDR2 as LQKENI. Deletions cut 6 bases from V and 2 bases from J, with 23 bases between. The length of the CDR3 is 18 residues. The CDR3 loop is CASSPVSGLGGTKNIQYF. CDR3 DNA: TGTGCCAGCTCCCCGGTATCGGGGCTGGGGGGTACCAAAAACATTCAGTACTTC.

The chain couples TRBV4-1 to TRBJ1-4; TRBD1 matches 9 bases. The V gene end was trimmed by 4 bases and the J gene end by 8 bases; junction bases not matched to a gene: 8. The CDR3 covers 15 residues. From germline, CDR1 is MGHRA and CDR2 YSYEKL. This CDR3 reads CASSLAGTGREKLFF. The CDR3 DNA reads TGCGCCAGCAGCCTAGCCGGGACAGGGAGGGAAAAACTGTTTTTT.

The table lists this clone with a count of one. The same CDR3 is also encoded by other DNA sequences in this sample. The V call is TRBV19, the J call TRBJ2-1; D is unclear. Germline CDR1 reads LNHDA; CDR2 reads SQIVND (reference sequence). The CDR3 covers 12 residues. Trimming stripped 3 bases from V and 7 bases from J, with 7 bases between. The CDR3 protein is CASSIPRNEQFF. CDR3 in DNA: TGTGCCAGTAGTATCCCCAGGAATGAGCAGTTCTTC.

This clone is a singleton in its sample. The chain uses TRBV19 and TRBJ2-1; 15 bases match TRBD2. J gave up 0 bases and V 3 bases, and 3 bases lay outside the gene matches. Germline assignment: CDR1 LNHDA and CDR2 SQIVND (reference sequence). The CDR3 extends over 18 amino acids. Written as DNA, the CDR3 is TGTGCCAGTAGTATGGGGACTAGCGGGAGGCCCTCCTACAATGAGCAGTTCTTC. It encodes CASSMGTSGRPSYNEQFF.

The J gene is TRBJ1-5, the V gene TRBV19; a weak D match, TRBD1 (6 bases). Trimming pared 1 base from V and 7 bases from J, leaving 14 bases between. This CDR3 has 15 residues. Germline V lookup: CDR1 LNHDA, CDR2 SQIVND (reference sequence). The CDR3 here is CASSIVLTGAQPQHF. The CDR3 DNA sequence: TGTGCCAGTAGTATAGTTTTGACAGGAGCCCAGCCCCAGCATTTT.

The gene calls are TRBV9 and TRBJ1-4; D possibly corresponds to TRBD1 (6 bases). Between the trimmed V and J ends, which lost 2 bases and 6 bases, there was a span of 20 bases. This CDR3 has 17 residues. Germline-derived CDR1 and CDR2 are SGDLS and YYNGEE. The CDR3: CASSVRGGGSYHEKLFF. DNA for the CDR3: TGTGCCAGCAGCGTCCGGGGAGGGGGGAGTTATCATGAAAAACTGTTTTTT.

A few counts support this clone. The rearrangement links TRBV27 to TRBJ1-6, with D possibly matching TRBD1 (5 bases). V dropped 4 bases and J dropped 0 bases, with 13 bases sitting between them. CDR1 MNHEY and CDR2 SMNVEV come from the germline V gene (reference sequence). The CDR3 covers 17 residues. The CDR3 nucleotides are TGTGCCAGCAGTTACCGCAGGGCACGCTCCTATAATTCACCCCTCCACTTT. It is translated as CASSYRRARSYNSPLHF.

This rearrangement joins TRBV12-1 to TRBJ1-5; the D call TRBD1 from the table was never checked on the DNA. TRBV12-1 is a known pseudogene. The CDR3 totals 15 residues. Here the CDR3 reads CASSLVVQGGQPQHF. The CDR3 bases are TGTGCCAGCAGCCTCGTAGTACAGGGGGGACAGCCCCAGCATTTT.

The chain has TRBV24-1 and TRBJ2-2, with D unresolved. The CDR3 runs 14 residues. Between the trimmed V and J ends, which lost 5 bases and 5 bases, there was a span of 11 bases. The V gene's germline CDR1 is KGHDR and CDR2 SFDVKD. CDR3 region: CATSALSGTGELFF. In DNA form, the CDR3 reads TGTGCCACCAGTGCCCTGTCGGGTACCGGGGAGCTGTTTTTT.

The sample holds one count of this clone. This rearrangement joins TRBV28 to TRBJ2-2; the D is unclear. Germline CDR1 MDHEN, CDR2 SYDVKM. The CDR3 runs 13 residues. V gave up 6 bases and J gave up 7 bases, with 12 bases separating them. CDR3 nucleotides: TGTGCCAGCAGGCAGGTCCTGGGCGGGGAGCTGTTTTTT. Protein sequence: CASRQVLGGELFF.

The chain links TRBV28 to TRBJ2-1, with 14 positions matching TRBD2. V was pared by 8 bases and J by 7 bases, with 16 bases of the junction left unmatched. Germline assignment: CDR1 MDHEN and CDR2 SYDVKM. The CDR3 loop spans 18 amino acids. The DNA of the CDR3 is TGTGCCAGCCGACCCCGGACTAGCGGGAGGCCTTGGAGGAATGAGCAGTTCTTC. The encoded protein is CASRPRTSGRPWRNEQFF.

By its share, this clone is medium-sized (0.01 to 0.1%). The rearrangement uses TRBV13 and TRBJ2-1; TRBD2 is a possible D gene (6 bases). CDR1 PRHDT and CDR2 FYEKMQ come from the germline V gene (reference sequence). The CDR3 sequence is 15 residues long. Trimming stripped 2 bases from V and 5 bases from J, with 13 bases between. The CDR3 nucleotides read TGTGCCAGCAGCTTAAAACTAGCTGCGGACAATGAGCAGTTCTTC. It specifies CASSLKLAADNEQFF.

The DNA of the CDR3 is TGTGCCAGCACCCTCGTGGGCACTGAAGCTTTCTTT. This translates into CASTLVGTEAFF. V gene TRBV28 combines with J gene TRBJ1-1; D is unresolved. CDR3 length equals 12 residues. V lost 7 bases and J 4 bases, leaving 10 bases between the germline ends. CDR1 is MDHEN and CDR2 is SYDVKM in the germline V gene. The full variable domain, in which reference TRBV28 and TRBJ1-1 provide the parts outside the CDR3, is DVKVTQSSRYLVKRTGEKVFLECVQDMDHENMFWYRQDPGLGLRLIYFSYDVKMKEKGDIPEGYSVSREKKERFSLILESASTNQTSMYLCASTLVGTEAFFGQGTRLTVV.

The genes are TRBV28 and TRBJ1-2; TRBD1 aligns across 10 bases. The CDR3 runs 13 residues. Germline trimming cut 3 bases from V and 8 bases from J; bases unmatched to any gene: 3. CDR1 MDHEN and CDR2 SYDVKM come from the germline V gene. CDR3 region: CASSFDRGQGYTF. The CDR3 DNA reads TGTGCCAGCAGTTTTGACAGGGGGCAGGGCTACACCTTC.

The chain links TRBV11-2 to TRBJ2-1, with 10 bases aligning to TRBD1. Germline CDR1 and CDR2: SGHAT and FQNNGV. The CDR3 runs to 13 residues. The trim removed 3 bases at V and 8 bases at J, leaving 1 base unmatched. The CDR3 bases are TGTGCCAGCAGCTTCGACAGGGGGCATGAGCAGTTCTTC. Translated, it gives CASSFDRGHEQFF.

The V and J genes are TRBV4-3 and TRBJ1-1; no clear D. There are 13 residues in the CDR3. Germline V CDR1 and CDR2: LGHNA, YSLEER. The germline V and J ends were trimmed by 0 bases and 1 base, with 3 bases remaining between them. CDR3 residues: CASSQDGNTEAFF. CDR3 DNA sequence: TGCGCCAGCAGCCAAGACGGGAACACTGAAGCTTTCTTT.

The CDR3 DNA sequence: TGTGCCAGCGGGAAGACAGGGGATCCCCAAGAGACCCAGTACTTC. It codes for CASGKTGDPQETQYF. The rearrangement joins TRBV6-6 to TRBJ2-5, with 8 bases aligning to TRBD1. V lost 8 bases to trimming and J lost 1 base; unmatched junction nucleotides: 9. From germline, CDR1 is MNHNY and CDR2 SVGAGI (reference sequence). This CDR3 is 15 amino acids long.

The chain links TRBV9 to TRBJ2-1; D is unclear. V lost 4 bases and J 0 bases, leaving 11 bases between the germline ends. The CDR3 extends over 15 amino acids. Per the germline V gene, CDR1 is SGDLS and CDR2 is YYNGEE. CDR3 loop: CASSTTKSSYNEQFF. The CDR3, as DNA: TGTGCCAGCAGCACTACGAAGAGCTCCTACAATGAGCAGTTCTTC.

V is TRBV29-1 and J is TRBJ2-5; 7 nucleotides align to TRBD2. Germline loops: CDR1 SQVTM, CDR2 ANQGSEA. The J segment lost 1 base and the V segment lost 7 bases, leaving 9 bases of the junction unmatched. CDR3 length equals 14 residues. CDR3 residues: CSARLAESQETQYF. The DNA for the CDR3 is TGCAGCGCCCGGCTAGCGGAGAGCCAAGAGACCCAGTACTTC.

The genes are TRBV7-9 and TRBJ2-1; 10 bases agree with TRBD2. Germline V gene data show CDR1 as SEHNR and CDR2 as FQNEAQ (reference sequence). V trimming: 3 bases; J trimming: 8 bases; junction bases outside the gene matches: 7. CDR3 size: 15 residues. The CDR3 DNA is TGTGCCAGCAGCTTGAAGGTAGCGGGAGGCGATGAGCAGTTCTTC. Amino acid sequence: CASSLKVAGGDEQFF. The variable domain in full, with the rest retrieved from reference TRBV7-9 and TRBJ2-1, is DTGVSQNPRHKITKRGQNVTFRCDPISEHNRLYWYRQTLGQGPEFLTYFQNEAQLEKSRLLSDRFSAERPKGSFSTLEIQRTEQGDSAMYLCASSLKVAGGDEQFFGPGTRLTVL.

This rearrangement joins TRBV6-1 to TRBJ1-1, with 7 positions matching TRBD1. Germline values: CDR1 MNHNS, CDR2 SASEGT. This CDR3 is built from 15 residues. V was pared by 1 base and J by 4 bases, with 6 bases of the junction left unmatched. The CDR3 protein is CASSEGRGLGTEAFF. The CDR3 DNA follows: TGTGCCAGCAGTGAAGGGAGGGGGCTAGGCACTGAAGCTTTCTTT.

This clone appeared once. In DNA, the CDR3 is TGCAGCGTTGGGGCAGGGGATGGCTACGAGCAGTACTTC. Residues: CSVGAGDGYEQYF. This chain links TRBV29-1 with TRBJ2-7; D possibly corresponds to TRBD1 (6 bases). Trimming took 4 bases from V and 3 from J, leaving 13 bases between them. In germline, CDR1 is SQVTM, CDR2 ANQGSEA. The length of the CDR3 is 13 residues.

The CDR3 DNA is TGTGCCAGCAGCTCGACAGCCTACCAAGAGACCCAGTACTTC. This translates into CASSSTAYQETQYF. The V call is TRBV7-2, the J call TRBJ2-5; possibly TRBD1 for D (5 bases). This CDR3 is 14 amino acids long. CDR1 and CDR2 from the germline V gene are SGHTA and FQGNSA. V was trimmed by 4 bases and J by 0 bases, leaving 9 bases between them.

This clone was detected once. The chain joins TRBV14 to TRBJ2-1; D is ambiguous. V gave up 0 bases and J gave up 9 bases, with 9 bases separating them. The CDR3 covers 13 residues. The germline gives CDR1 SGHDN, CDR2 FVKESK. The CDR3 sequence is CASSQEGFTEQFF. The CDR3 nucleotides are TGTGCCAGCAGCCAAGAAGGGTTCACTGAGCAGTTCTTC.

The CDR3 DNA reads as TGTGCCAGAGACAGGGTCTTCCCAGATACGCAGTATTTT. As protein: CARDRVFPDTQYF. This chain connects TRBV27 to TRBJ2-3; 7 nucleotides match TRBD1. Germline lookup yields CDR1 MNHEY and CDR2 SMNVEV (reference sequence). The CDR3 totals 13 residues. After removal of 9 bases from V and 4 bases from J, the junction contained 7 bases not matched to a gene.

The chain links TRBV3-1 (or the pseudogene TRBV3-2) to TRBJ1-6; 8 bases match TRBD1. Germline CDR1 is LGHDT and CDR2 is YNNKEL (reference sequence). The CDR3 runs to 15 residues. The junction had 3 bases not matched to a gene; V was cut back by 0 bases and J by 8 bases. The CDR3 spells CASSQDGQGYSPLHF. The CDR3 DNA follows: TGTGCCAGCAGCCAAGACGGACAGGGTTATTCACCCCTCCACTTT.

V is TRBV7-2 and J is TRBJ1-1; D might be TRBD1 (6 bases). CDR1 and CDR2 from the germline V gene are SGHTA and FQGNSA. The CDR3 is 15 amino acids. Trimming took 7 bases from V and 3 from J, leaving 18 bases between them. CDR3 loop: CASTPGTLGYTEAFF. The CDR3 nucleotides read TGTGCCAGCACCCCTGGGACACTTGGATACACTGAAGCTTTCTTT.

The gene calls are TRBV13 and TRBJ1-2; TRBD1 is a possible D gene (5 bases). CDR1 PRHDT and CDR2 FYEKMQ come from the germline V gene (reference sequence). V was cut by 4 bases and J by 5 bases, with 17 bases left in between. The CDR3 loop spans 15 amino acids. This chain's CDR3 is CASSSLLGAEYGYTF. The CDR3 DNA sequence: TGTGCCAGCAGCTCACTGCTTGGGGCTGAGTATGGCTACACCTTC.

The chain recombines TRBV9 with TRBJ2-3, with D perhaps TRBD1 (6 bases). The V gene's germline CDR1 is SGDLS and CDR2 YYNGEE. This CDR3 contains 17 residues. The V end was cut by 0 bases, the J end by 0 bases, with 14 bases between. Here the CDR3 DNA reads TGTGCCAGCAGCGTAGATCCCGTGGGGGCTAGCACAGATACGCAGTATTTT. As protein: CASSVDPVGASTDTQYF.

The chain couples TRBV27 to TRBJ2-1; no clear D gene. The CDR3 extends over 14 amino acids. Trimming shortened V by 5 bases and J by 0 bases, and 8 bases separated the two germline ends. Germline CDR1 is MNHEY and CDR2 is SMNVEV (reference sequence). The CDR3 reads CASSQTYSYNEQFF. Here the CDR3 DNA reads TGTGCCAGCAGTCAGACGTACTCCTACAATGAGCAGTTCTTC.

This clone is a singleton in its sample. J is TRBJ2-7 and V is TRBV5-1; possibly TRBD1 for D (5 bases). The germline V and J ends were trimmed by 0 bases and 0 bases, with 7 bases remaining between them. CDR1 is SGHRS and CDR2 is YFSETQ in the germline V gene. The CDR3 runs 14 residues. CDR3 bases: TGCGCCAGCAGCTTGGAGCAGGGCTCCTACGAGCAGTACTTC. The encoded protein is CASSLEQGSYEQYF.